These T cell receptor beta chains were read from a single sample in a study of T cells in Graves' hyperthyroidism and ophthalmopathy. Via MiXCR, TCRdb re-called the multiplex PCR reads, giving one row per CDR3 protein. The sample includes fewer than 750,000 distinct CDR3 sequences, 13% to 15% of them seen just once. Material: blood. These receptors all come from a woman between 50 and 59 years old with Graves' ophthalmopathy. Each CDR3 is given with its conserved first and last residue. Each record gives: clone size, J gene, V gene, CDR3 length, D gene, CDR3 protein, CDR3 DNA. The D gene is left open where the match is weak. Size is omitted from some rows. Given values are once, few, many or a class for expanded clones.

many TRBJ2-7 TRBV18 13 - CASSPRAAYEQYF TGTGCCAGCTCACCAAGGGCTGCCTACGAGCAGTACTTC
few TRBJ2-2 TRBV19 15 - CASSIRTAGTGELFF TGTGCCAGTAGTATCCGGACAGCAGGGACCGGGGAGCTGTTTTTT
many TRBJ1-5 TRBV11-2 14 TRBD1 CASSSGQGHQPQHF TGTGCCAGCAGCTCGGGACAGGGGCATCAGCCCCAGCATTTT
many TRBJ2-1 TRBV20-1 15 - CSARNAFTAYNEQFF TGCAGTGCTAGGAACGCCTTTACAGCCTACAATGAGCAGTTCTTC
many TRBJ2-7 TRBV30 14 - CAWSQGRRSYEQYF TGTGCCTGGAGCCAGGGAAGGAGATCCTACGAGCAGTACTTC
many TRBJ2-7 TRBV6-1 15 TRBD2 CASSQPGLARYEQYF TGTGCCAGCAGTCAGCCGGGACTAGCGAGATACGAGCAGTACTTC
- TRBJ2-3 TRBV11-3 15 - CASSPRGGTTDTQYF TGTGCCAGCAGCCCCCGGGGCGGGACCACAGATACGCAGTATTTT
- TRBJ2-2 TRBV12-3/TRBV12-4 16 TRBD1 CASSSNRDRATGELFF TGTGCCAGCAGTTCCAACCGGGACAGGGCGACCGGGGAGCTGTTTTTT
many TRBJ1-1 TRBV7-8 14 - CASSVTGTSAEAFF TGTGCCAGCAGCGTAACCGGGACGTCCGCTGAAGCTTTCTTT
once TRBJ2-7 TRBV20-1 15 - CSAHGISHASYEQYF TGCAGTGCTCACGGGATATCACACGCCTCCTACGAGCAGTACTTC